A single count supports the clone carrying this TCR beta chain. No antigen is known for it. The V and J ends lost 3 bases and 6 bases, in that order; junction bases with no gene match: 7. The CDR3 covers 15 residues. Looked up from germline, CDR1 is LNHDA and CDR2 is SQIVND (reference sequence). This record comes from a study of T cells in Graves' hyperthyroidism and ophthalmopathy. The CDR3 regions of TCR beta were amplified from RNA transcripts. The HTBI primer set drove a first-round RT-PCR of the TCR CDR3. TCRdb reprocessed the multiplex PCR reads with MiXCR, giving one entry per CDR3 protein. The sample has fewer than 650,000 distinct CDR3 sequences; 46% are singletons. Findings and caveats of the study: Most clonotypes that expanded in the thyroid above 0.001 also showed up in blood. Separation of ophthalmopathy from stable hyperthyroidism was achieved by a 13 V-J model. Progression to ophthalmopathy was predicted a median of 6.5 months early.

This TCR derives from an adult woman with Graves' disease, either hyperthyroidism or ophthalmopathy (not recorded which). Sequenced sample: peripheral blood or thyroid tissue (not recorded which). V gene TRBV19 combines with J gene TRBJ2-1, with 8 bases matching TRBD2. CDR3 in DNA: TGTGCCAGTAGTATGGTAGCGGGATCTTCCAATGAGCAGTTCTTC. Its translation: CASSMVAGSSNEQFF.